Presented here are 9 T cell receptor beta chains from one specimen sequenced in a study of CD8 T cells in Susac syndrome. The RNA input was roughly 0.45 to 1 ug, and it was reverse transcribed with random hexamers. TCRdb recomputed calls from the immunoSEQ multiplex PCR reads with MiXCR, one row per CDR3 protein. The table lists around 71,000 distinct CDR3 sequences, 85% to 95% of them singletons, with roughly 0.16% in the top ten. Sequencing was performed on CD4+ T cells from PBMCs. The receptors shown here come from a human donor with Susac syndrome.

The chain carries TRBV28 and TRBJ2-7; no clear D gene. The germline V gene has CDR1 MDHEN and CDR2 SYDVKM. Trimming left V 5 bases short and J 5 bases short, with 22 bases between. The CDR3 is 16 residues long. DNA for the CDR3: TGTGCCAGCAGTCGGTCCGGGTTTTGGGGTGTGGACGAGCAGTACTTC. This translates into CASSRSGFWGVDEQYF. Together with reference TRBV28 and TRBJ2-7, the CDR3 gives the full variable domain: DVKVTQSSRYLVKRTGEKVFLECVQDMDHENMFWYRQDPGLGLRLIYFSYDVKMKEKGDIPEGYSVSREKKERFSLILESASTNQTSMYLCASSRSGFWGVDEQYFGPGTRLTVT.

This clonotype showed up just once. The chain is built from TRBV7-2 and TRBJ2-3; no firm D call. There are 12 residues in the CDR3. The V and J ends lost 4 bases and 5 bases respectively, with 7 bases between them. Germline V gene sequence: CDR1 SGHTA, CDR2 FQGNSA. The chain's CDR3 is CASSWTRDTQYF. In DNA, the CDR3 is TGTGCCAGCAGCTGGACCAGAGATACGCAGTATTTT.

V is TRBV6-2 or TRBV6-3 and J is TRBJ2-5, with 8 positions matching TRBD1. Germline V gene lookup returns CDR1 MNHEY and CDR2 SVGEGT. V shed 5 bases and J 4 bases; nucleotides not matched to a gene: 6. The CDR3 consists of 14 residues. The CDR3 DNA is TGTGCCAGCAGTCCTTGGACAGGGAGAGAGACCCAGTACTTC. Its translation: CASSPWTGRETQYF.

DNA for the CDR3: TGCGCCAGCAGCTTGGCCACAGGGGACACTGAAGCTTTCTTT. Amino acids: CASSLATGDTEAFF. The chain carries TRBV5-1 and TRBJ1-1; 7 bases fit TRBD1. CDR1 is SGHRS, CDR2 YFSETQ, per germline. The CDR3 runs 14 residues. Trimming removed 0 bases from V and 3 bases from J; junction bases left unmatched: 2.

V gene TRBV6-5 combines with J gene TRBJ2-7; D assignment may be TRBD1 or TRBD2 (5 bases each). This CDR3 spans 12 amino acids. From germline, CDR1 is MNHEY and CDR2 SVGAGI. The V gene lost 4 bases and the J gene lost 6 bases, with 10 bases spanning the gap. The DNA for the CDR3 is TGTGCCAGCAGTTTTCGGGGCCTCGAGCAGTACTTC. It yields the protein CASSFRGLEQYF.

The chain recombines TRBV3-1 with TRBJ2-2; weak D call: TRBD2 (6 bases). Per germline, CDR1 LGHDT and CDR2 YNNKEL (reference sequence). The germline V and J ends were trimmed by 1 base and 6 bases, with 9 bases remaining between them. There are 14 residues in the CDR3. CDR3 bases: TGTGCCAGCAGCCAAGTATGGGGGGCCGGGGAGCTGTTTTTT. It translates to CASSQVWGAGELFF.

V is TRBV12-3 or TRBV12-4 and J is TRBJ2-7; D is possibly TRBD2 (5 bases). V shed 8 bases and J shed 0 bases, with 14 bases lying between them. The CDR3 is 14 amino acids. CDR3 DNA: TGTGCCAGCCGGCCTGGAGGCAACTCCTACGAGCAGTACTTC. This encodes CASRPGGNSYEQYF.

V gene TRBV30 combines with J gene TRBJ2-1; no definite D call. Germline V CDR1 and CDR2: GTSNPN, SVGIG (reference sequence). Trimming took 2 bases from V and 5 from J, leaving 7 bases between them. This CDR3 region has 12 residues. This CDR3 reads CAWSILHNEQFF. CDR3 bases: TGTGCCTGGAGTATACTCCACAATGAGCAGTTCTTC.

This chain links TRBV6-1 with TRBJ1-4; D is undetermined. Trimming took off 3 bases at V and 8 bases at J, with 10 bases between the two ends. Germline-derived CDR1 and CDR2 are MNHNS and SASEGT. The length of the CDR3 is 13 residues. The DNA of the CDR3 is TGTGCCAGCAGTGATCTCAGATCCGAAAAACTGTTTTTT. Translation gives CASSDLRSEKLFF.